Below, 28 T cell receptor beta chains from the same sample are listed, as sequenced in a study of T cell repertoires in cytomegalovirus infection. Via MiXCR, TCRdb re-called the reads, giving one row per CDR3 protein. Of a few hundred thousand distinct CDR3 sequences listed, roughly a third are singletons. What these receptors recognize is not known. Sequences were derived from cultured PBMCs, sampled from culture after CMV antigen stimulation. The source is a human donor in good health (CMV status not recorded). Some clones in this sample may be carry-over from other donors' samples.

This clonotype was picked up many times. At one boundary the junction diverges from the germline segment, which might be a read error. The rearrangement links TRBV7-2 to TRBJ2-3, with TRBD2 matching over 11 bases. Germline values: CDR1 SGHTA, CDR2 FQGNSA. The CDR3 totals 15 residues. Here the CDR3 reads CASRLAGGPTDTQYF. CDR3 nucleotides: TGTGCCAGCAGGTTAGCGGGAGGGCCGACAGATACGCAGTATTTT.

J is TRBJ2-5 and V is TRBV7-2; D could derive from TRBD1 or TRBD2 (5 bases each). Germline lookup yields CDR1 SGHTA and CDR2 FQGNSA. The V end lost 5 bases, the J end lost 3 bases, and 19 bases lay between the germline ends. CDR3 length equals 16 residues. In DNA form, the CDR3 reads TGTGCCAGCAGCCCACATCCGTCGGGACCCGAAGAGACCCAGTACTTC. Protein product: CASSPHPSGPEETQYF.

This chain links TRBV20-1 with TRBJ2-1; TRBD2 agrees at 9 bases. V shed 1 base and J 7 bases; nucleotides not matched to a gene: 8. The CDR3 consists of 15 residues. The V gene's germline CDR1 is DFQATT and CDR2 SNEGSKA (reference sequence). The CDR3 sequence is CSARVQAGGWNEQFF. In nucleotides, the CDR3 is TGCAGTGCTAGAGTTCAAGCGGGAGGATGGAATGAGCAGTTCTTC.

This clonotype has a handful of counts. The CDR3 here is CASSRGLAGGGGETQYF. The CDR3 DNA is TGTGCCAGTAGTAGGGGACTAGCGGGAGGCGGCGGAGAGACCCAGTACTTC. The genes are TRBV19 and TRBJ2-5, with TRBD2 matching over 15 bases. V lost 4 bases and J lost 4; bases outside the gene matches: 7. The CDR3 has 17 residues. CDR1 and CDR2 from the germline V gene are LNHDA and SQIVND (reference sequence).

The chain combines TRBV4-1 with TRBJ2-1, with D possibly TRBD2 on 7 matching bases. This CDR3 region has 16 residues. V dropped 3 bases and J dropped 4 bases, with 16 bases sitting between them. Germline CDR1 reads MGHRA; CDR2 reads YSYEKL. The CDR3 bases are TGCGCCAGCAGCCAGGGGGCTAGCGGAACATACAATGAGCAGTTCTTC. The encoded protein is CASSQGASGTYNEQFF.

The V gene is TRBV12-3 or TRBV12-4, the J gene TRBJ2-1; 10 bases are shared with TRBD2. The trim removed 7 bases at V and 9 bases at J, leaving 12 bases unmatched. This CDR3 is built from 15 residues. CDR3 region: CASTQGLAGDGEQFF. CDR3 DNA sequence: TGTGCCAGCACCCAGGGGCTAGCGGGAGATGGTGAGCAGTTCTTC.

The V call is TRBV7-6, the J call TRBJ2-6, with 7 bases fitting TRBD2. The germline gives CDR1 SGHVS, CDR2 FNYEAQ. Germline trimming cut 2 bases from V and 4 bases from J; bases unmatched to any gene: 11. The CDR3 has 18 amino acids. The CDR3 sequence is CASSLRGGVPSGANVLTF. In nucleotides, the CDR3 is TGTGCCAGCAGCTTAAGGGGAGGGGTGCCGTCGGGGGCCAACGTCCTGACTTTC.

The chain is built from TRBV5-4 and TRBJ1-4; D gene uncertain. The CDR3 sequence is 14 residues long. V gave up 1 base and J gave up 6 bases, with 10 bases separating them. The V gene's germline CDR1 is SGHNT and CDR2 YYREEE (reference sequence). The CDR3 region is CASSLMGIDEKLFF. Written as DNA, the CDR3 is TGTGCCAGCAGCTTGATGGGAATTGATGAAAAACTGTTTTTT.

This clonotype was seen more than once but under ten times. The chain has TRBV7-2 and TRBJ2-1; 8 nucleotides match TRBD1. J was trimmed by 6 bases and V by 1 base; bases with no gene match: 2. Germline V gene data show CDR1 as SGHTA and CDR2 as FQGNSA. CDR3 size: 14 residues. This CDR3 reads CASSLDGQGNEQFF. The CDR3 bases are TGTGCCAGCAGCTTAGACGGACAGGGCAATGAGCAGTTCTTC.

This clonotype was detected only a few times. The gene calls are TRBV19 and TRBJ2-1, with 7 bases identical to TRBD2. From germline, CDR1 is LNHDA and CDR2 SQIVND (reference sequence). V trimming: 6 bases; J trimming: 6 bases; junction bases outside the gene matches: 5. This CDR3 has 13 amino acids. This chain's CDR3 is CASSGGSFNEQFF. The DNA of the CDR3 is TGTGCCAGTAGCGGCGGGAGTTTCAATGAGCAGTTCTTC.

This clonotype occurred a few times. The rearrangement links TRBV19 to TRBJ2-6; either TRBD1 or TRBD2 may supply D (6 bases each). V shed 7 bases and J shed 1 base, with 14 bases lying between them. The CDR3 has 16 residues. Per germline, CDR1 LNHDA and CDR2 SQIVND (reference sequence). CDR3 region: CASTRGGRSGANVLTF. The CDR3, as DNA: TGTGCCAGTACCAGGGGAGGTCGGTCTGGGGCCAACGTCCTGACTTTC.

This clonotype showed up just a few times. The gene calls are TRBV19 and TRBJ2-2, with 12 bases that match TRBD2. The germline V gene has CDR1 LNHDA and CDR2 SQIVND (reference sequence). The junction had 21 bases not matched to a gene; V was cut back by 11 bases and J by 5 bases. There are 19 residues in the CDR3. The CDR3 nucleotides read TGTGCCTCCCTTGGGCGACTAGCGGGAGAAGACGAAGGGACCGGGGAGCTGTTTTTT. Translating gives CASLGRLAGEDEGTGELFF.

Only a few counts were recorded for this clonotype. The V gene is TRBV6-4, the J gene TRBJ2-1, with D unresolved. This CDR3 has 13 residues. The germline V and J ends were trimmed by 3 bases and 9 bases, with 12 bases remaining between them. In germline, CDR1 is MRHNA, CDR2 SNTAGT. The CDR3 here is CASSDKTWSEQFF. CDR3 DNA: TGTGCCAGCAGTGATAAAACGTGGAGTGAGCAGTTCTTC.

The chain combines TRBV7-4 with TRBJ2-7, with no clear D. V was clipped by 7 bases and J by 7 bases, with 14 bases between them. CDR1 is SGHVT, CDR2 SQSDAQ, per germline. CDR3 length equals 12 residues. The CDR3 region is CASTRSSREQYF. Here the CDR3 DNA reads TGTGCCAGCACCAGGTCTTCGAGAGAGCAGTACTTC. Filled out from reference TRBV7-4 and TRBJ2-7, the complete variable domain reads GAGVSQSPRYKVAKRGRDVALRCDSISGHVTLYWYRQTLGQGSEVLTYSQSDAQRDKSGRPSGRFSAERPERSVSTLKIQRTEQGDSAVYLCASTRSSREQYFGPGTRLTVT.

This chain connects TRBV14 to TRBJ2-4; D is uncertain. Trimming left V 6 bases short and J 8 bases short, with 14 bases between. CDR1 SGHDN and CDR2 FVKESK come from the germline V gene. CDR3 size: 13 residues. In DNA form, the CDR3 reads TGTGCCAGCAGACGATCCGAGGCTGACATTCAGTACTTC. Protein: CASRRSEADIQYF.

This clonotype has only a few counts. The chain couples TRBV14 to TRBJ1-2; TRBD1 might be the D (5 bases). The CDR3 is 13 amino acids. Germline V CDR1 and CDR2: SGHDN, FVKESK. Trimming took off 6 bases at V and 1 base at J, with 9 bases between the two ends. The CDR3 loop reads CASSRDVNYGYTF. For the CDR3, the DNA is TGTGCCAGCAGTCGGGACGTTAACTATGGCTACACCTTC.

This clonotype has a handful of counts. This chain joins TRBV19 and TRBJ2-1; 14 bases align to TRBD2. The ends lost 5 bases at V and 9 bases at J; junction bases unmatched: 6. The germline V gene has CDR1 LNHDA and CDR2 SQIVND (reference sequence). The CDR3 is 15 amino acids. The CDR3 coding sequence is TGTGCCAGTAGTGTGGGACTAGCGGGAGTGGTTGAGCAGTTCTTC. Residues: CASSVGLAGVVEQFF.

Details on this clonotype: One base away lies a much larger clone, so this may be a sequencing read error. This chain uses TRBV7-4 with TRBJ2-3; no clear D gene. The germline gives CDR1 SGHVT, CDR2 SQSDAQ. CDR3 length: 14 residues. Trimming pared 4 bases from V and 2 bases from J, leaving 10 bases between. For the CDR3, the DNA is TGTGCCAGCAGCTCCTTATTCGACACAGATACGCAGTATTTT. It codes for CASSSLFDTDTQYF.

The V call is TRBV4-3, the J call TRBJ2-5; 10 bases match TRBD2. CDR3 length: 16 amino acids. V gave up 1 base and J gave up 2 bases; unmatched junction bases: 4. Germline lookup yields CDR1 LGHNA and CDR2 YSLEER. CDR3 in amino acids: CASSQGLAGWQETQYF. CDR3 nucleotides: TGCGCCAGCAGCCAAGGACTAGCGGGCTGGCAAGAGACCCAGTACTTC.

The chain has TRBV28 and TRBJ1-5; D call uncertain. Trimming removed 3 bases at V and 6 bases at J, with 9 bases between. Germline values: CDR1 MDHEN, CDR2 SYDVKM. The CDR3 consists of 13 residues. The CDR3 here is CASSFGRIQPQHF. CDR3 DNA sequence: TGTGCCAGCAGTTTTGGGAGGATTCAGCCCCAGCATTTT.

CDR3 amino acids: CASGIAGGQETQYF. CDR3 coding DNA: TGTGCCAGCGGAATAGCGGGAGGTCAAGAGACCCAGTACTTC. The chain has TRBV7-7 and TRBJ2-5; 10 bases match TRBD2. Per germline, CDR1 SSHAT and CDR2 FNYEAQ (reference sequence). The ends lost 8 bases at V and 2 bases at J; junction bases unmatched: 5. CDR3 length: 14 residues. The entire variable domain, with the rest obtained from reference TRBV7-7 and TRBJ2-5, is as follows: GAGVSQSPRYKVTKRGQDVTLRCDPISSHATLYWYQQALGQGPEFLTYFNYEAQPDKSGLPSDRFSAERPEGSISTLTIQRTEQRDSAMYRCASGIAGGQETQYFGPGTRLLVL.

This clonotype was found a few times. V is TRBV7-2 and J is TRBJ2-1; D is uncertain. Trimming shortened V by 5 bases and J by 4 bases, and 15 bases separated the two germline ends. The CDR3 runs to 15 residues. Per germline, CDR1 SGHTA and CDR2 FQGNSA. The CDR3 is CASSPAATRYNEQFF. CDR3 bases: TGTGCCAGCAGCCCCGCTGCAACCCGTTACAATGAGCAGTTCTTC.

CDR3: CASSLATGINEQYV. Written as DNA, the CDR3 is TGTGCCAGCAGCTTAGCTACAGGGATTAACGAGCAGTACGTC. J is TRBJ2-7 and V is TRBV7-3, with a tentative D call TRBD1 (6 bases). The CDR3 totals 14 residues. The germline V gene encodes CDR1 SGHTA and CDR2 FQGTGA. V was shortened by 2 bases and J by 5 bases, with 13 bases between the two germline ends.

The J gene is TRBJ1-1, the V gene TRBV11-3, with 8 nucleotides matching TRBD1. Germline values: CDR1 SGHNT, CDR2 YENEEA. This CDR3 has 21 residues. V shed 5 bases, J shed 4 bases, and the junction held 27 bases outside the gene matches. CDR3 sequence: CASSLRDRRDLGVYSGTEAFF. The CDR3 nucleotides are TGTGCCAGCAGCCTAAGGGACAGGAGAGACTTGGGGGTTTATTCGGGCACTGAAGCTTTCTTT.

This clonotype was counted only a few times. This chain joins TRBV18 and TRBJ2-3, with D perhaps matching TRBD1 or TRBD2 (5 bases each). CDR3 size: 16 residues. Looked up from germline, CDR1 is KGHSH and CDR2 is LQKENI. V was cut by 3 bases and J by 5 bases, with 18 bases left in between. The CDR3: CASSPGQVFAGDTQYF. CDR3 bases: TGTGCCAGCTCACCGGGGCAGGTATTCGCGGGAGATACGCAGTATTTT.

This clonotype was seen a few times. The chain employs TRBV12-3 or TRBV12-4 and TRBJ2-7; a possible D gene is TRBD2 (5 bases). This CDR3 comprises 12 residues. Trimming removed 2 bases from V and 5 bases from J, with 7 bases in between. For the CDR3, the DNA is TGTGCCAGCAGTTTATCCGGGAACGAGCAGTACGTC. As protein: CASSLSGNEQYV.

The rearrangement joins TRBV12-3 or TRBV12-4 to TRBJ2-5; 10 bases fit TRBD1. There are 15 residues in the CDR3. The V segment lost 3 bases and the J segment 5 bases; nucleotides outside the gene matches: 6. CDR3 in amino acids: CASSFGQGGGETQYF. The CDR3 nucleotides are TGTGCCAGCAGTTTCGGACAGGGGGGAGGTGAGACCCAGTACTTC.

This clonotype has a handful of counts. This chain uses TRBV7-9 with TRBJ2-7; 12 nucleotides agree with TRBD2. The V segment lost 5 bases and the J segment 3 bases; nucleotides outside the gene matches: 5. The CDR3 totals 15 residues. Germline loops: CDR1 SEHNR, CDR2 FQNEAQ (reference sequence). CDR3 in DNA: TGTGCCAGCAGCCCAGGACTAGCGGGACGCTACGAGCAGTACGTC. This translates into CASSPGLAGRYEQYV.